Presented here are 10 T cell receptor beta chains from one specimen sequenced in a study of OX40 agonist ivuxolimab in advanced cancers. Clones were sequenced by immunoSEQ multiplex PCR, and TCRdb holds only the in-frame ones, with some missing. Among approximately 90,000 clones listed, 85% to 90% were seen once. Specimen: CD4+ or CD8+ T cells sorted from blood, collected in a trial of the OX40 agonist ivuxolimab. The receptor source for this set is an adult with an advanced solid tumor such as melanoma, head and neck, liver or kidney cancer.

This clone was picked up one time. The chain combines TRBV27 with TRBJ2-7; 7 bases match TRBD2. Germline V lookup: CDR1 MNHEY, CDR2 SMNVEV (reference sequence). V lost 3 bases to trimming and J lost 1 base; unmatched junction nucleotides: 3. This CDR3 has 14 amino acids. The CDR3 bases are TGTGCCAGCAGTTTCCGGCGGGGGTCCTACGAGCAGTACTTC. Translation gives CASSFRRGSYEQYF.

This chain joins TRBV19 and TRBJ2-2; 10 positions match TRBD1. The CDR3 extends over 14 amino acids. In germline, CDR1 is LNHDA, CDR2 SQIVND (reference sequence). The J segment lost 5 bases and the V segment lost 8 bases, leaving 5 bases of the junction unmatched. The CDR3 DNA follows: TGTGCCAGTTCCGGGACAGGGGAAACCGGGGAGCTGTTTTTT. It yields the protein CASSGTGETGELFF.

This chain uses TRBV6-8 with TRBJ2-1, with 8 positions matching TRBD1. The junction had 26 bases not matched to a gene; V was cut back by 3 bases and J by 10 bases. Germline V gene sequence: CDR1 MNHGY, CDR2 SAAAGT. The CDR3 contains 20 residues. This chain's CDR3 is CASSYYPGQVPCRVGGEQFF. The DNA of the CDR3 is TGTGCCAGCAGTTATTACCCGGGACAGGTCCCTTGTCGGGTCGGGGGCGAGCAGTTCTTC.

The chain couples TRBV6-5 to TRBJ2-3; no reliable D call. Trimming shortened V by 10 bases and J by 2 bases, and 13 bases separated the two germline ends. CDR1 and CDR2 from the germline V gene are MNHEY and SVGAGI. The CDR3 covers 13 residues. The CDR3 sequence is CATGRTFTDTQYF. DNA of the CDR3: TGTGCCACGGGCAGAACTTTCACAGATACGCAGTATTTT.

The rearrangement uses TRBV18 and TRBJ2-5; the D call may be TRBD1 or TRBD2 (5 bases each). Judging by the DNA end, TRBJ2-7 fits better; the J call may be wrong. Germline CDR1 reads KGHSH; CDR2 reads LQKENI. The CDR3 has 14 amino acids. DNA of the CDR3: TGTGCCAGCTCTACCGGGGCCGGGACCTACGAGCAGTACTTC. Protein product: CASSTGAGTYEQYF.

The chain recombines TRBV10-3 with TRBJ1-4; perhaps TRBD1 as D (5 bases). V was trimmed by 6 bases and J by 7 bases, leaving 12 bases between them. CDR1 is ENHRY and CDR2 is SYGVKD in the germline V gene. The CDR3 consists of 13 residues. The CDR3 nucleotides are TGTGCCATCAGGGGCGGGGACTTTGAAAAACTGTTTTTT. Translation: CAIRGGDFEKLFF.

This sequence joins TRBV28 and TRBJ2-7; D is perhaps TRBD1 (5 bases). There are 12 residues in the CDR3. Germline V lookup: CDR1 MDHEN, CDR2 SYDVKM. Trimming removed 6 bases at V and 0 bases at J, with 6 bases between. CDR3 in amino acids: CASRGPSYEQYF. In DNA form, the CDR3 reads TGTGCCAGCAGGGGGCCCTCCTACGAGCAGTACTTC.

This chain joins TRBV5-4 and TRBJ2-4; D unclear. Trimming pared 4 bases from V and 0 bases from J, leaving 14 bases between. Germline-derived CDR1 and CDR2 are SGHNT and YYREEE (reference sequence). This CDR3 has 16 residues. In nucleotides, the CDR3 is TGTGCCAGCAGCGATCCGACGGATATAGCCAAAAACATTCAGTACTTC. Residues: CASSDPTDIAKNIQYF.

This rearrangement joins TRBV25-1 to TRBJ2-7, with a tentative D call TRBD2 (6 bases). CDR1 and CDR2 (germline): MGHDK, SYGVNS. The CDR3 spans 15 residues. The V gene lost 1 base and the J gene lost 5 bases, with 15 bases spanning the gap. This CDR3 reads CASSESIVGGHEQYF. CDR3 DNA: TGTGCCAGCAGTGAATCGATTGTGGGGGGTCACGAGCAGTACTTC.

The chain combines TRBV10-3 with TRBJ1-1; no definite D call. The germline V gene has CDR1 ENHRY and CDR2 SYGVKD. The CDR3 length is 12 residues. V lost 8 bases, J lost 0 bases, and 7 bases lay in between. As DNA, the CDR3 is TGTGCCATCCGGGCAGTGAACACTGAAGCTTTCTTT. Amino acid sequence: CAIRAVNTEAFF.